This record covers a single T cell receptor (beta chain). The V gene's germline CDR1 is SGHNT and CDR2 YENEEA. The CDR3 has 15 amino acids. The V gene end was trimmed by 5 bases and the J gene end by 7 bases; junction bases not matched to a gene: 10. The data were taken from a study of blood T cell repertoires in COVID-19. The method was immunoSEQ multiplex PCR; TCRdb's version includes in-frame clones alone and lacks a portion of them. Among hundreds of thousands of clones listed, about 86% were seen once. This chain connects TRBV11-3 to TRBJ2-2; 7 nucleotides line up with TRBD1. The sequenced sample consisted of peripheral blood. This TCR derives from a woman aged 60-75 years with COVID-19, enrolled during active disease. Written as DNA, the CDR3 is TGTGCCAGCAGCCCCCGACAGGGTACGGTCGGGGAGCTGTTTTTT. Translating it yields CASSPRQGTVGELFF.